The sequence of this T cell receptor beta chain was determined in a study of spatial heterogeneity in lung cancer. TCRdb re-called the 5' RACE reads through MiXCR, storing one row per CDR3 protein. This sample has about 39,000 distinct CDR3 sequences, with just over 3% found just once. Germline CDR1 SGHDN, CDR2 FVKESK. The CDR3 spans 15 residues. With V trimmed by 6 bases and J by 6 bases, 11 bases remained unmatched. This clonotype was observed many times. Time point described: sample taken at primary tumor resection. The sample consisted of normal lung tissue next to the tumor, taken at surgery. The V call is TRBV14, the J call TRBJ1-1, with 9 bases identical to TRBD1. This TCR was sampled from a male donor with early-stage non-small cell lung cancer. Here the CDR3 reads CASSHQGTGKSEAFF. CDR3 in DNA: TGTGCCAGCAGTCACCAAGGGACAGGGAAGTCTGAAGCTTTCTTT.